This paragraph covers one T cell receptor beta chain sequence. Its antigen is not identified. A second PCR of about 6 to 11 cycles used a sample-barcoded 5' primer and a J-beta primer mix. TCRdb analysed the 5' RACE reads with MiXCR anew, one entry per CDR3 protein. The sample carries approximately 680,000 distinct CDR3 sequences, 32% recorded once. This sample stems from a study of blood T cells in healthy people across ages. General study findings and limits: Higher naive T cell percentage went strongly together with higher TCR beta diversity. Older age went with lower TCR beta diversity per million T cells, in a roughly linear way.

The CDR3 sequence is 17 residues long. Per the germline V gene, CDR1 is ENHRY and CDR2 is SYGVKD. The V segment lost 4 bases and the J segment 2 bases; nucleotides outside the gene matches: 4. The sample providers were healthy Caucasian people from Russia, aged roughly 6 to 90. Each donor's blood draw was roughly 10 milliliters of peripheral blood. Sequences were obtained from blood. The chain employs TRBV10-3 and TRBJ2-2, with 13 positions matching TRBD2. This receptor was obtained from a woman of 80 years or more in good health. The CDR3 bases are TGTGCCATCAGTGGTGGGACTAGCGGGGTAAACACCGGGGAGCTGTTTTTT. As protein: CAISGGTSGVNTGELFF.